Presented here are 22 T cell receptor beta chains from one specimen sequenced in a study of persistence of HIV-infected CD4 T cells. No cognate antigen is known for these TCRs. The libraries were made with immunoSEQ version 4 in survey mode. Assay used: immunoSEQ multiplex PCR; TCRdb lists only in-frame clones, some missing. Of around 35,000 clones in the sample, over 80% are singletons; the top ten hold approximately 1.3%. Cells were stimulated nonspecifically with anti-CD3/anti-CD28 magnetic beads. Responding CD4+ T cells were sorted by upregulation of both CD40 ligand and CD69. The material was CD4+ T cells sorted from PBMCs after approximately 18-hour stimulation, obtained from a patient who received antiretroviral therapy. The receptors derive from an adult man with HIV who was CMV-seropositive.

This chain links TRBV4-3 with TRBJ1-1; 10 bases line up with TRBD1. The trim removed 2 bases at V and 1 base at J, leaving 7 bases unmatched. This CDR3 is built from 17 residues. Germline loops: CDR1 LGHNA, CDR2 YSLEER. Written as DNA, the CDR3 is TGCGCCAGCAGCCAATCTACGACAGGGGGCAAGAACACTGAAGCTTTCTTT. Translation: CASSQSTTGGKNTEAFF.

A single count supports this clone. The V call is TRBV2, the J call TRBJ2-4, with TRBD1 as a possible D gene (6 bases). CDR1 is SNHLY, CDR2 FYNNEI, per germline. The CDR3 is made up of 12 amino acids. V dropped 8 bases and J dropped 8 bases, with 13 bases sitting between them. The CDR3 spells CASVWTEDIQYF. Here the CDR3 DNA reads TGTGCCAGCGTATGGACAGAGGACATTCAGTACTTC.

The chain uses TRBV19 and TRBJ2-7, with 15 bases matching TRBD2. Trimming cost V 4 bases and J 1 base; bases outside gene matches: 2. The CDR3 covers 16 residues. CDR1 and CDR2 from the germline V gene are LNHDA and SQIVND (reference sequence). The CDR3 protein is CASSKGTSGGSYEQYF. In DNA form, the CDR3 reads TGTGCCAGTAGTAAAGGGACTAGCGGGGGGTCCTACGAGCAGTACTTC.

This chain uses TRBV7-8 with TRBJ1-1; 7 positions match TRBD1. V lost 5 bases, J lost 0 bases, and 3 bases stayed unmatched. CDR1 SGHVS and CDR2 FQNEAQ come from the germline V gene. This CDR3 is built from 14 residues. CDR3 region: CASSPGQLNTEAFF. The CDR3 DNA sequence: TGTGCCAGCAGCCCGGGACAGTTGAACACTGAAGCTTTCTTT.

The rearrangement uses TRBV6-4 and TRBJ1-1; D perhaps matches TRBD1 (6 bases). CDR3 size: 14 residues. V lost 4 bases and J lost 5, with 14 bases in between. Germline V CDR1 and CDR2: MRHNA, SNTAGT. This CDR3 is CASSVETGRTEAFF. DNA for the CDR3: TGTGCCAGCAGTGTGGAGACAGGTCGAACTGAAGCTTTCTTT.

CDR3 loop: CASSQEVAGFKQYF. The CDR3 DNA reads as TGCGCCAGCAGCCAAGAGGTAGCGGGGTTCAAGCAGTACTTC. This chain links TRBV4-3 with TRBJ2-7, with TRBD2 matching 8 bases. CDR1 is LGHNA, CDR2 YSLEER, per germline. With V trimmed by 0 bases and J by 8 bases, 6 bases remained unmatched. The CDR3 has 14 amino acids.

The rearrangement uses TRBV21-1 and TRBJ2-7; TRBD2 is taken as the D call from the table, unchecked against the DNA. TRBV21-1 is reported as a pseudogene. CDR3 length: 16 residues. This CDR3 is CASSKGSRDFSYEQYF. The DNA for the CDR3 is TGTGCCAGCAGCAAAGGATCAAGGGACTTCTCCTACGAGCAGTACTTC.

CDR3 loop: CASSLGSGLEQFF. Here the CDR3 DNA reads TGTGCCAGCAGTTTGGGATCCGGACTCGAGCAGTTCTTC. The chain employs TRBV12-3 or TRBV12-4 and TRBJ2-1; D might be TRBD2 (5 bases). The V and J ends lost 3 bases and 10 bases respectively, with 13 bases between them. CDR3 length equals 13 residues.

The V and J genes are TRBV4-2 and TRBJ2-1, with a tentative D call TRBD2 (5 bases). Deletions cut 0 bases from V and 8 bases from J, with 17 bases between. The germline V gene has CDR1 LGHNA and CDR2 YNFKEQ. CDR3 length: 16 residues. CDR3 sequence reads: CASSQEARGSADEQFF. The DNA of the CDR3 is TGTGCCAGCAGCCAAGAGGCACGGGGAAGCGCCGATGAGCAGTTCTTC.

This chain joins TRBV27 and TRBJ1-2; 10 bases line up with TRBD1. V shed 2 bases and J 8 bases; nucleotides not matched to a gene: 8. The CDR3 spans 15 residues. From germline, CDR1 is MNHEY and CDR2 SMNVEV (reference sequence). CDR3 nucleotides: TGTGCCAGCAGTTTAAGGGACAGGGGCCTCTTCGGCTACACCTTC. Its translation: CASSLRDRGLFGYTF.

The J gene is TRBJ1-1, the V gene TRBV5-4; unclear D gene. V gave up 4 bases and J gave up 0 bases, with 19 bases separating them. The CDR3 extends over 17 amino acids. Germline V gene lookup returns CDR1 SGHNT and CDR2 YYREEE (reference sequence). The CDR3 is CASSVGGIQILNTEAFF. In DNA, the CDR3 is TGTGCCAGCAGCGTAGGTGGGATTCAGATTCTGAACACTGAAGCTTTCTTT. Using reference TRBV5-4 and TRBJ1-1 for the parts outside the CDR3, the full variable domain is ETGVTQSPTHLIKTRGQQVTLRCSSQSGHNTVSWYQQALGQGPQFIFQYYREEENGRGNFPPRFSGLQFPNYSSELNVNALELDDSALYLCASSVGGIQILNTEAFFGQGTRLTVV.

This CDR3 reads CASSDGGSGANVLTF. The CDR3 DNA follows: TGTGCCAGCAGTGATGGCGGTTCTGGGGCCAACGTCCTGACTTTC. This chain joins TRBV25-1 and TRBJ2-6, with no clear D. The CDR3 has 15 amino acids. V dropped 3 bases and J dropped 1 base, with 7 bases sitting between them. CDR1 is MGHDK, CDR2 SYGVNS, per germline.

This clone was picked up one time. The chain carries TRBV10-3 and TRBJ1-2; D not certain. Germline loops: CDR1 ENHRY, CDR2 SYGVKD. The V end was cut by 0 bases, the J end by 0 bases, with 14 bases between. There are 17 residues in the CDR3. The CDR3 is CAISESRVRRTNYGYTF. The DNA of the CDR3 is TGTGCCATCAGTGAGTCGAGGGTAAGACGAACTAACTATGGCTACACCTTC.

The CDR3 sequence is CASSLLDTYEQYF. CDR3 sequence (DNA): TGTGCCAGCAGCCTCCTCGACACTTACGAGCAGTACTTC. This chain connects TRBV6-5 to TRBJ2-7; D gene unclear. This CDR3 spans 13 amino acids. The V end was cut by 6 bases, the J end by 4 bases, with 13 bases between. The germline V gene encodes CDR1 MNHEY and CDR2 SVGAGI.

The chain links TRBV9 to TRBJ1-3, with D perhaps TRBD1 (6 bases). The V and J ends lost 1 base and 2 bases respectively, with 7 bases between them. Per the germline V gene, CDR1 is SGDLS and CDR2 is YYNGEE. There are 14 residues in the CDR3. CDR3 protein: CASSVTGTGNTIYF. The CDR3 bases are TGTGCCAGCAGCGTAACAGGGACTGGAAACACCATATATTTT.

This clone is a singleton in its sample. The chain couples TRBV20-1 to TRBJ1-5, with a weak D call TRBD1 (6 bases). Looked up from germline, CDR1 is DFQATT and CDR2 is SNEGSKA (reference sequence). The CDR3 has 11 amino acids. V was clipped by 8 bases and J by 7 bases, with 12 bases between them. CDR3 sequence reads: CSPTRGQPQHF. In nucleotides, the CDR3 is TGCAGTCCAACCAGGGGCCAGCCCCAGCATTTT.

This clone was recorded once. The J gene is TRBJ2-3, the V gene TRBV19, with D possibly matching TRBD2 (5 bases). The CDR3 loop spans 14 amino acids. V lost 2 bases and J lost 4, with 10 bases in between. Germline V gene data show CDR1 as LNHDA and CDR2 as SQIVND (reference sequence). CDR3 residues: CASSITGRPDTQYF. The CDR3 DNA reads TGTGCCAGTAGTATAACGGGGAGACCAGATACGCAGTATTTT.

The genes are TRBV19 and TRBJ1-6, with a tentative D call TRBD1 (5 bases). This CDR3 region has 13 residues. From germline, CDR1 is LNHDA and CDR2 SQIVND (reference sequence). Trimming took 3 bases from V and 9 from J, leaving 9 bases between them. The CDR3 coding sequence is TGTGCCAGTAGTATGGGGGGACTTTCACCCCTCCACTTT. Amino acids: CASSMGGLSPLHF.

This chain connects TRBV30 to TRBJ2-5, with 8 positions matching TRBD2. Germline-derived CDR1 and CDR2 are GTSNPN and SVGIG (reference sequence). This CDR3 is 15 amino acids long. V lost 0 bases and J lost 3; bases outside the gene matches: 6. The CDR3 sequence is CAWSVGGLVEETQYF. The CDR3 DNA sequence: TGTGCCTGGAGTGTAGGGGGACTAGTGGAAGAGACCCAGTACTTC.

This clone has only a few counts. The genes are TRBV18 and TRBJ1-1, with 8 bases identical to TRBD1. Germline V lookup: CDR1 KGHSH, CDR2 LQKENI. The CDR3 runs 15 residues. Germline trimming cut 6 bases from V and 4 bases from J; bases unmatched to any gene: 10. The CDR3 bases are TGTGCCAGCTCCTCCGCAGGGGGCGGTGGCACTGAAGCTTTCTTT. This sequence encodes CASSSAGGGGTEAFF.

The gene calls are TRBV14 and TRBJ2-1, with 8 positions matching TRBD1. Per the germline V gene, CDR1 is SGHDN and CDR2 is FVKESK. The trim removed 6 bases at V and 6 bases at J, leaving 19 bases unmatched. CDR3 length: 18 residues. CDR3 sequence: CASRPTPVRTGFVNEQFF. The CDR3 DNA sequence: TGTGCCAGCAGACCAACCCCGGTTAGGACAGGGTTTGTCAATGAGCAGTTCTTC. Full variable domain (outside the CDR3, taken from reference TRBV14 and TRBJ2-1): EAGVTQFPSHSVIEKGQTVTLRCDPISGHDNLYWYRRVMGKEIKFLLHFVKESKQDESGMPNNRFLAERTGGTYSTLKVQPAELEDSGVYFCASRPTPVRTGFVNEQFFGPGTRLTVL.

The V call is TRBV21-1, the J call TRBJ1-4. TRBV21-1 has pseudogene status. This CDR3 contains 12 residues. This CDR3 reads CASSKRGEKLFF. CDR3 DNA sequence: TGTGCCAGCAGCAAACGCGGAGAAAAACTGTTTTTT.